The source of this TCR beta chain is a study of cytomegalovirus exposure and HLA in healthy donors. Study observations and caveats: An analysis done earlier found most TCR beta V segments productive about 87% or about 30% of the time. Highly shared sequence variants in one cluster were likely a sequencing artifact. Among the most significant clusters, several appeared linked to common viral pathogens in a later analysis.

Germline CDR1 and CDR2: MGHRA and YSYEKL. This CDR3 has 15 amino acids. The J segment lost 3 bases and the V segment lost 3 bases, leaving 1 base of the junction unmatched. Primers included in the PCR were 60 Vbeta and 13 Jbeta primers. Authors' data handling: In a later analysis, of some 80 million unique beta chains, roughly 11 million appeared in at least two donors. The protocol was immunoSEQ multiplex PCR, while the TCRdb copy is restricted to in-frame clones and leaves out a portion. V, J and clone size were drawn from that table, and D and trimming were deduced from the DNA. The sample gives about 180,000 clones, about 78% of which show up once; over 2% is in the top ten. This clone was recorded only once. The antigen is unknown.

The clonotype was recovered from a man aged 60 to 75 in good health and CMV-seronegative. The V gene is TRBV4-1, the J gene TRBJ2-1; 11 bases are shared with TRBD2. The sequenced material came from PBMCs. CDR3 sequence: CASSQTSGVYNEQFF. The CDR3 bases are TGCGCCAGCAGCCAGACTAGCGGGGTCTACAATGAGCAGTTCTTC.